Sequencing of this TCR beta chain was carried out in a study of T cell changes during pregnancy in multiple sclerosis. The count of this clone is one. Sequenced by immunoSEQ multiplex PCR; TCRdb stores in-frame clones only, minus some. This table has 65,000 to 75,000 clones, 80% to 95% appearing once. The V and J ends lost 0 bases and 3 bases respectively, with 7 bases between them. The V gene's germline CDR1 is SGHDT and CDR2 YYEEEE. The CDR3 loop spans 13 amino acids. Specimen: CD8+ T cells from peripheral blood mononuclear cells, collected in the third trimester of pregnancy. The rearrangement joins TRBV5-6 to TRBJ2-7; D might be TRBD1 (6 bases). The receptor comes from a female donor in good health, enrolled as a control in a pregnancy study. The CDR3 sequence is CASSLAQGYEQYF. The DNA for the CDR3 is TGTGCCAGCAGCTTGGCACAGGGCTACGAGCAGTACTTC. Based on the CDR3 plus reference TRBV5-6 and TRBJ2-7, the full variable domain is DAGVTQSPTHLIKTRGQQVTLRCSPKSGHDTVSWYQQALGQGPQFIFQYYEEEERQRGNFPDRFSGHQFPNYSSELNVNALLLGDSALYLCASSLAQGYEQYFGPGTRLTVT.